What follows are 28 T cell receptor beta chains derived from one specimen sequenced in a study of T cell changes during pregnancy in multiple sclerosis. TCRdb keeps only in-frame clones here, not all; method: immunoSEQ multiplex PCR. This table has 100,000 or so clones, under 95% appearing once. Sequenced material: peripheral blood, taken after pregnancy. These receptors were collected from a female donor with multiple sclerosis, enrolled in a pregnancy study.

The chain employs TRBV2 and TRBJ2-3, with a possible D match to TRBD1 (6 bases). Germline V gene sequence: CDR1 SNHLY, CDR2 FYNNEI. V shed 6 bases and J shed 1 base, with 11 bases lying between them. This CDR3 contains 14 residues. CDR3 protein: CASRDRQGTDTQYF. The CDR3, as DNA: TGTGCCAGCAGAGACCGACAGGGCACAGATACGCAGTATTTT.

The V and J genes are TRBV10-2 and TRBJ2-7, with 9 bases that match TRBD1. V lost 4 bases and J lost 2; bases outside the gene matches: 6. This CDR3 is 15 amino acids long. Germline values: CDR1 WSHSY, CDR2 SAAADI. CDR3 coding DNA: TGCGCCAGCAGTGCCCCCGGGACAGGGACCTACGAGCAGTACTTC. It yields the protein CASSAPGTGTYEQYF.

The chain carries TRBV4-2 and TRBJ2-7, with TRBD1 matching 9 bases. Unmatched junction bases numbered 2, after V lost 2 bases and J lost 3 bases. The V gene's germline CDR1 is LGHNA and CDR2 YNFKEQ. The length of the CDR3 is 14 residues. The CDR3 DNA follows: TGTGCCAGCAGCCAACAGGGACAGGGCTACGAGCAGTACTTC. Its translation is CASSQQGQGYEQYF.

The genes are TRBV6-1 and TRBJ1-1; the D is unclear. The CDR3 has 14 amino acids. Deletions cut 7 bases from V and 1 base from J, with 13 bases between. CDR1 MNHNS and CDR2 SASEGT come from the germline V gene. The CDR3 protein is CASITLARNTEAFF. DNA for the CDR3: TGTGCCAGCATCACCCTCGCGCGGAACACTGAAGCTTTCTTT.

This clone occurred once. The rearrangement uses TRBV28 and TRBJ1-2; 8 nucleotides align to TRBD1. The V gene end was trimmed by 4 bases and the J gene end by 5 bases; junction bases not matched to a gene: 6. There are 14 residues in the CDR3. Germline V lookup: CDR1 MDHEN, CDR2 SYDVKM. The CDR3 sequence is CASSYQGASYGYTF. The CDR3 bases are TGTGCCAGCAGTTACCAGGGGGCGTCTTATGGCTACACCTTC.

V usage is TRBV7-9 and J usage is TRBJ2-7, with 11 nucleotides matching TRBD2. Germline CDR1 SEHNR, CDR2 FQNEAQ (reference sequence). V shed 4 bases and J 6 bases; nucleotides not matched to a gene: 8. The CDR3 spans 15 residues. The CDR3 DNA reads as TGTGCCAGCAGCTCACTAGCGGGAGTCTTTTCCGAGCAGTACTTC. Protein product: CASSSLAGVFSEQYF.

The V and J genes are TRBV4-1 and TRBJ2-1; D perhaps matches TRBD2 (5 bases). The CDR3 consists of 16 residues. The germline V gene encodes CDR1 MGHRA and CDR2 YSYEKL. V was clipped by 0 bases and J by 4 bases, with 13 bases between them. As DNA, the CDR3 is TGCGCCAGCAGCCAAGATCCTGGAGGTGTATACAATGAGCAGTTCTTC. It translates to CASSQDPGGVYNEQFF.

The chain uses TRBV28 and TRBJ2-7; D gene uncertain. The V end was cut by 6 bases, the J end by 2 bases, with 14 bases between. The V gene's germline CDR1 is MDHEN and CDR2 SYDVKM. The CDR3 extends over 14 amino acids. The CDR3 reads CASSPVLAAYEQYF. The CDR3 region has the DNA TGTGCCAGCAGCCCAGTCCTTGCGGCCTACGAGCAGTACTTC.

This clone occurred once. The rearrangement links TRBV10-2 to TRBJ2-1, with D perhaps TRBD2 (5 bases). Trimming pared 1 base from V and 0 bases from J, leaving 7 bases between. The CDR3 is made up of 15 amino acids. The germline gives CDR1 WSHSY, CDR2 SAAADI. For the CDR3, the DNA is TGCGCCAGCAGTGAGTGGGAGAACTCCTACAATGAGCAGTTCTTC. It specifies CASSEWENSYNEQFF.

This clone was recorded only once. J is TRBJ2-7 and V is TRBV30; 7 bases map to TRBD1. The germline V gene encodes CDR1 GTSNPN and CDR2 SVGIG (reference sequence). J was trimmed by 1 base and V by 7 bases; bases with no gene match: 7. The CDR3 is 13 residues long. CDR3 residues: CALETGLSYEQYF. The CDR3 DNA reads as TGTGCCTTGGAGACAGGGCTTTCCTACGAGCAGTACTTC.

The chain is built from TRBV9 and TRBJ2-7, with D perhaps matching TRBD2 (6 bases). V was pared by 3 bases and J by 2 bases, with 15 bases between. From germline, CDR1 is SGDLS and CDR2 YYNGEE. This CDR3 has 15 amino acids. The CDR3: CASSEIADQAYEQYF. For the CDR3, the DNA is TGTGCCAGCAGCGAGATAGCGGACCAGGCCTACGAGCAGTACTTC.

The chain employs TRBV19 and TRBJ2-5; 7 bases map to TRBD1. The CDR3 sequence is 16 residues long. Germline V gene data show CDR1 as LNHDA and CDR2 as SQIVND (reference sequence). Trimming cost V 7 bases and J 2 bases; bases outside gene matches: 13. The CDR3 loop reads CASTRVHRGEQETQYF. CDR3 bases: TGTGCCAGTACCCGGGTCCACAGGGGTGAACAAGAGACCCAGTACTTC.

This chain joins TRBV2 and TRBJ2-1, with 8 bases identical to TRBD2. There are 16 residues in the CDR3. Germline-derived CDR1 and CDR2 are SNHLY and FYNNEI. Losses at the gene ends were 3 bases for V and 8 bases for J; bases not matched to a gene: 12. CDR3 DNA: TGTGCCAGCAGTGAGCGGGGGCCGACTAGCGCCCATGAGCAGTTCTTC. This codes for CASSERGPTSAHEQFF.

In its sample, this clone was seen once. The gene calls are TRBV6-4 and TRBJ2-2, with 10 positions matching TRBD2. Trimming took 5 bases from V and 6 from J; bases not matched to a gene: 6. The CDR3 length is 15 residues. Germline-derived CDR1 and CDR2 are MRHNA and SNTAGT. The CDR3 region is CASSNLAGAAGELFF. CDR3 bases: TGTGCCAGCAGTAACCTAGCGGGAGCGGCCGGGGAGCTGTTTTTT.

This rearrangement joins TRBV19 to TRBJ2-1, with D possibly matching TRBD2 (6 bases). CDR1 is LNHDA and CDR2 is SQIVND in the germline V gene (reference sequence). The ends were cut back, 3 bases at V and 2 bases at J, with 11 bases in the middle. The CDR3 spans 15 residues. The CDR3 DNA sequence: TGTGCCAGTAGTATTCGGGGGTGGGCCTACAATGAGCAGTTCTTC. Its translation is CASSIRGWAYNEQFF.

The chain joins TRBV19 to TRBJ1-1; perhaps TRBD1 as D (6 bases). The ends were cut back, 6 bases at V and 5 bases at J, with 16 bases in the middle. The CDR3 loop spans 14 amino acids. The germline V gene has CDR1 LNHDA and CDR2 SQIVND (reference sequence). CDR3 protein: CASRHPGQWTEAFF. The CDR3 DNA reads TGTGCCAGTAGGCATCCGGGACAATGGACTGAAGCTTTCTTT.

The chain links TRBV9 to TRBJ2-3; 11 nucleotides align to TRBD1. With V trimmed by 0 bases and J by 3 bases, 6 bases remained unmatched. This CDR3 has 17 residues. CDR1 SGDLS and CDR2 YYNGEE come from the germline V gene. CDR3 bases: TGTGCCAGCAGCGTAGGGACAGGGGGCGTTGGTACAGATACGCAGTATTTT. Translation: CASSVGTGGVGTDTQYF. The full variable domain, its missing parts supplied by reference TRBV9 and TRBJ2-3, is DSGVTQTPKHLITATGQRVTLRCSPRSGDLSVYWYQQSLDQGLQFLIQYYNGEERAKGNILERFSAQQFPDLHSELNLSSLELGDSALYFCASSVGTGGVGTDTQYFGPGTRLTVL.

V gene TRBV2 combines with J gene TRBJ2-1; D gene unclear. Germline V lookup: CDR1 SNHLY, CDR2 FYNNEI. The length of the CDR3 is 11 residues. V was shortened by 8 bases and J by 4 bases, with 6 bases between the two germline ends. The CDR3 DNA follows: TGTGCCAGCGTATCGTACAATGAGCAGTTCTTC. Translating gives CASVSYNEQFF. Supplemented by reference TRBV2 and TRBJ2-1, the full variable domain reads EPEVTQTPSHQVTQMGQEVILRCVPISNHLYFYWYRQILGQKVEFLVSFYNNEISEKSEIFDDQFSVERPDGSNFTLKIRSTKLEDSAMYFCASVSYNEQFFGPGTRLTVL.

The V and J genes are TRBV5-6 and TRBJ2-1; 12 bases are a match to TRBD2. V lost 3 bases, J lost 5 bases, and 6 bases stayed unmatched. This CDR3 has 16 residues. In germline, CDR1 is SGHDT, CDR2 YYEEEE. The CDR3 here is CASSWGGTSGHNEQFF. The CDR3 coding sequence is TGTGCCAGCAGCTGGGGCGGGACTAGCGGGCACAATGAGCAGTTCTTC.

This rearrangement joins TRBV27 to TRBJ2-1; 9 bases match TRBD2. CDR1 and CDR2 from the germline V gene are MNHEY and SMNVEV (reference sequence). Trimming removed 1 base from V and 0 bases from J; junction bases left unmatched: 10. This CDR3 is built from 19 residues. Here the CDR3 DNA reads TGTGCCAGCAGTTTATTCTTTCTAGCGGGAAAGAGCTCCTACAATGAGCAGTTCTTC. The encoded protein is CASSLFFLAGKSSYNEQFF.

The chain is built from TRBV7-9 and TRBJ1-1, with TRBD1 as a possible D gene (5 bases). CDR1 and CDR2 from the germline V gene are SEHNR and FQNEAQ (reference sequence). This CDR3 is 12 amino acids long. Trimming stripped 3 bases from V and 8 bases from J, with 10 bases between. The CDR3 DNA sequence: TGTGCCAGCAGCTTTACCGGGGGAGAAGCTTTCTTT. Protein: CASSFTGGEAFF.

The V and J genes are TRBV5-1 and TRBJ2-3, with D tentatively TRBD2 (5 bases). Trimming left V 7 bases short and J 2 bases short, with 14 bases between. The CDR3 runs to 14 residues. Looked up from germline, CDR1 is SGHRS and CDR2 is YFSETQ. The CDR3, as DNA: TGCGCCAGCCGAGCGGTGGCGTCCACAGATACGCAGTATTTT. Protein: CASRAVASTDTQYF.

This sequence joins TRBV28 and TRBJ1-2, with TRBD1 as a possible D gene (6 bases). The CDR3 contains 14 residues. Trimming left V 6 bases short and J 8 bases short, with 19 bases between. Looked up from germline, CDR1 is MDHEN and CDR2 is SYDVKM. The CDR3 here is CASRLRTVYKGYTF. CDR3 DNA: TGTGCCAGCAGGTTAAGGACAGTCTACAAGGGCTACACCTTC.

The chain carries TRBV19 and TRBJ1-4; TRBD1 aligns across 7 bases. CDR1 and CDR2 (germline): LNHDA, SQIVND (reference sequence). The CDR3 spans 14 residues. The V gene end was trimmed by 8 bases and the J gene end by 4 bases; junction bases not matched to a gene: 7. In DNA, the CDR3 is TGTGCCAGTGGGTGGACAGGCAATAATGAAAAACTGTTTTTT. Translating gives CASGWTGNNEKLFF.

The CDR3 DNA sequence: TGTGCCAGCAGCCCACCGGGACTAGCGGGAGCCGGGGAGCTGTTTTTT. Protein sequence: CASSPPGLAGAGELFF. The chain uses TRBV7-9 and TRBJ2-2; 14 bases line up with TRBD2. Germline V gene data show CDR1 as SEHNR and CDR2 as FQNEAQ (reference sequence). The trim removed 5 bases at V and 6 bases at J, leaving 5 bases unmatched. This CDR3 is built from 16 residues. The full variable domain, completed using reference TRBV7-9 and TRBJ2-2, is DTGVSQNPRHKITKRGQNVTFRCDPISEHNRLYWYRQTLGQGPEFLTYFQNEAQLEKSRLLSDRFSAERPKGSFSTLEIQRTEQGDSAMYLCASSPPGLAGAGELFFGEGSRLTVL.

The V call is TRBV27, the J call TRBJ2-3; 8 nucleotides match TRBD1. The CDR3 runs 14 residues. After removal of 5 bases from V and 4 bases from J, the junction contained 5 bases not matched to a gene. The germline V gene has CDR1 MNHEY and CDR2 SMNVEV (reference sequence). This chain's CDR3 is CASSQMDRADTQYF. DNA of the CDR3: TGTGCCAGCAGTCAAATGGACAGGGCAGATACGCAGTATTTT.

This clone showed up just once. V is TRBV7-8 and J is TRBJ2-5; D is perhaps TRBD2 (6 bases). The V gene's germline CDR1 is SGHVS and CDR2 FQNEAQ. The CDR3 covers 14 residues. Between the trimmed V and J ends, which lost 2 bases and 5 bases, there was a span of 12 bases. CDR3 in DNA: TGTGCCAGCAGCTTATATGGAGGGTGGGAGACCCAGTACTTC. Amino acids: CASSLYGGWETQYF.

V usage is TRBV9 and J usage is TRBJ2-7, with D tentatively TRBD1 (7 bases). V gave up 3 bases and J gave up 6 bases, with 13 bases separating them. Germline V lookup: CDR1 SGDLS, CDR2 YYNGEE. CDR3 length: 13 amino acids. CDR3 sequence (DNA): TGTGCCAGCAGCGGCGGGACAGCCGGCGAGCAGTACTTC. Translation gives CASSGGTAGEQYF.